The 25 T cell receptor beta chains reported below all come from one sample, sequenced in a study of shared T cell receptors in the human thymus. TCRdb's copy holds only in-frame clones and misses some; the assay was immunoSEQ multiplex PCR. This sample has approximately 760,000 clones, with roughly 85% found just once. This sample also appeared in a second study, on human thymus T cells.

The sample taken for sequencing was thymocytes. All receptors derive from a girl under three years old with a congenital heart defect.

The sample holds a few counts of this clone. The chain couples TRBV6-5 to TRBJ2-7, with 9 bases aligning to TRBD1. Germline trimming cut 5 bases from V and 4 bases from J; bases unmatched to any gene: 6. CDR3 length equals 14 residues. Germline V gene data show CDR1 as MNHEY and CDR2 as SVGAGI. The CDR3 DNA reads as TGTGCCAGCAGTCACCGGGACAGGGATTACGAGCAGTACTTC. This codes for CASSHRDRDYEQYF.

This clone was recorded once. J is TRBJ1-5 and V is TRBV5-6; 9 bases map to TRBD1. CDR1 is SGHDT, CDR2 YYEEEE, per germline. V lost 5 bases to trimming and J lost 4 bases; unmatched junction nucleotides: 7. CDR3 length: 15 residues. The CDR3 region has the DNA TGTGCCAGCAGTCGTACCGGGACAGGGAATCAGCCCCAGCATTTT. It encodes CASSRTGTGNQPQHF. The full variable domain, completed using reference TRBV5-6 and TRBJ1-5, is DAGVTQSPTHLIKTRGQQVTLRCSPKSGHDTVSWYQQALGQGPQFIFQYYEEEERQRGNFPDRFSGHQFPNYSSELNVNALLLGDSALYLCASSRTGTGNQPQHFGDGTRLSIL.

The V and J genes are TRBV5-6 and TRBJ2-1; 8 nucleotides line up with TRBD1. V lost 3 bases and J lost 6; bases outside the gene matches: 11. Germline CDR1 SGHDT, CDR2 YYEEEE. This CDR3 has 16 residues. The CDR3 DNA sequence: TGTGCCAGCAGCTCCAAACTCAGGGGGCCTGGCAATGAGCAGTTCTTC. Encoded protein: CASSSKLRGPGNEQFF.

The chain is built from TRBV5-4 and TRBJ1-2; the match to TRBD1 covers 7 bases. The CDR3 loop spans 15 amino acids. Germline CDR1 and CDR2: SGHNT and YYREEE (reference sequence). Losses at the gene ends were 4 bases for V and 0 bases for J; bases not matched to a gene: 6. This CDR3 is CASSPRQGANYGYTF. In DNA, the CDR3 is TGTGCCAGCAGCCCCCGACAGGGAGCTAACTATGGCTACACCTTC.

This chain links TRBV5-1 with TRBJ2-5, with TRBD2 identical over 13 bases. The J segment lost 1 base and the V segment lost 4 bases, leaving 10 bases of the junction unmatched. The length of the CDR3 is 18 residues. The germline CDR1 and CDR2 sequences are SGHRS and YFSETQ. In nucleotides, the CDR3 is TGCGCCAGCAGCGGGAAACCCGGGACTAGCGGGGCCCAAGAGACCCAGTACTTC. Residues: CASSGKPGTSGAQETQYF.

CDR3: CASSIQQGPGLFF. CDR3 DNA: TGTGCCAGCAGCATCCAACAGGGGCCTGGGCTGTTTTTT. This sequence joins TRBV11-2 and TRBJ1-4; 7 nucleotides align to TRBD1. The CDR3 has 13 amino acids. CDR1 and CDR2 (germline): SGHAT, FQNNGV. The ends lost 5 bases at V and 14 bases at J; junction bases unmatched: 11. Full variable domain (rest looked up from reference TRBV11-2 and TRBJ1-4): EAGVAQSPRYKIIEKRQSVAFWCNPISGHATLYWYQQILGQGPKLLIQFQNNGVVDDSQLPKDRFSAERLKGVDSTLKIQPAKLEDSAVYLCASSIQQGPGLFFGSGTQLSVL.

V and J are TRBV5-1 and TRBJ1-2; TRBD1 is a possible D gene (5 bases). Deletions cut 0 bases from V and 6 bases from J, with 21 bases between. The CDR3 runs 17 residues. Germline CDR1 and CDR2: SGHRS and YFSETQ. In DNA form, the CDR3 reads TGCGCCAGCAGCTTGGTGGGGGGGGGACCGAAGTTGGATGGCTACACCTTC. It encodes CASSLVGGGPKLDGYTF. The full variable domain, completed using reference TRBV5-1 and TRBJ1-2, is KAGVTQTPRYLIKTRGQQVTLSCSPISGHRSVSWYQQTPGQGLQFLFEYFSETQRNKGNFPGRFSGRQFSNSRSEMNVSTLELGDSALYLCASSLVGGGPKLDGYTFGSGTRLTVV.

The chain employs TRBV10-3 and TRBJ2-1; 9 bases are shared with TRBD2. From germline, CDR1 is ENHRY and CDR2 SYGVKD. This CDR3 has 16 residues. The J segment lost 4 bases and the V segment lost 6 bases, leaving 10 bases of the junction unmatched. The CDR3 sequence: CAISTSSSGTYNEQFF. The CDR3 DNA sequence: TGTGCCATCAGCACGTCGTCTAGCGGGACTTACAATGAGCAGTTCTTC.

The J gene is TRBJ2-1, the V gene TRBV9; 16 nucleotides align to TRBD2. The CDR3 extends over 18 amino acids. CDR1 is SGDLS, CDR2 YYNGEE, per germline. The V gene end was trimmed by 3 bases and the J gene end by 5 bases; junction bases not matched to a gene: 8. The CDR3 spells CASSAPGLAGGYNNEQFF. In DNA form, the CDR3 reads TGTGCCAGCAGCGCCCCGGGACTAGCGGGGGGGTACAACAATGAGCAGTTCTTC.

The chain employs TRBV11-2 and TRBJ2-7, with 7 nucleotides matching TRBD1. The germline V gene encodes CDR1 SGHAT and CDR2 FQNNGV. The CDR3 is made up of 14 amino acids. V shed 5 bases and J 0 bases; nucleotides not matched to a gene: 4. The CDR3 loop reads CASSTRDSSYEQYF. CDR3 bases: TGTGCCAGCAGCACCCGGGACAGCTCCTACGAGCAGTACTTC.

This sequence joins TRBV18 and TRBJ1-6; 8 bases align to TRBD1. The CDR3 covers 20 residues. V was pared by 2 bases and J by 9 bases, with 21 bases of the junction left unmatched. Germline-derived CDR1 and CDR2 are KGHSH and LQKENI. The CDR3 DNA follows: TGTGCCAGCTCACCAATAGGGGACAGGCCTATTTGGAAGGGTGGTTCACCCCTCCACTTT. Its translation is CASSPIGDRPIWKGGSPLHF.

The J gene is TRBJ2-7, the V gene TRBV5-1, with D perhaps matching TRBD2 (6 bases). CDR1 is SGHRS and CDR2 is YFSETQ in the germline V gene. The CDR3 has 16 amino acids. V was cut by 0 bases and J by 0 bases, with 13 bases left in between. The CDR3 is CASSLVRGGVSYEQYF. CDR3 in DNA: TGCGCCAGCAGCTTGGTACGGGGCGGGGTCTCCTACGAGCAGTACTTC.

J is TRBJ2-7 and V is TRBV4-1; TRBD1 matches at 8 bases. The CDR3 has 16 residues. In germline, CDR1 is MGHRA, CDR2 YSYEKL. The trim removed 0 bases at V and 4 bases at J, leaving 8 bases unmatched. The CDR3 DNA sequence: TGCGCCAGCAGCCAAGATGTAACAGGGGGGAGGTACGAGCAGTACTTC. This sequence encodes CASSQDVTGGRYEQYF.

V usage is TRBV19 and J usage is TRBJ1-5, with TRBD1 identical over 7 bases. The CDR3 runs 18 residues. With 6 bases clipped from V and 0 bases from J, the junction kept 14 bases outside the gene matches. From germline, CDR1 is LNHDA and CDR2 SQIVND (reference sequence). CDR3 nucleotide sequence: TGTGCCAGTAGCCCAAAGGGGGCCAACCGAGGTAGCAATCAGCCCCAGCATTTT. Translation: CASSPKGANRGSNQPQHF. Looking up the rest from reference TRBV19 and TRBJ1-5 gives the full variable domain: DGGITQSPKYLFRKEGQNVTLSCEQNLNHDAMYWYRQDPGQGLRLIYYSQIVNDFQKGDIAEGYSVSREKKESFPLTVTSAQKNPTAFYLCASSPKGANRGSNQPQHFGDGTRLSIL.

Here the CDR3 DNA reads TGTGCCACCAGCATAAGGGGGGGTGAAAAACTGTTTTTT. This sequence encodes CATSIRGGEKLFF. The chain couples TRBV15 to TRBJ1-4; D is possibly TRBD1 (6 bases). The CDR3 loop spans 13 amino acids. V lost 4 bases and J 7 bases, leaving 10 bases between the germline ends. In germline, CDR1 is LNHNV, CDR2 YYDKDF (reference sequence).

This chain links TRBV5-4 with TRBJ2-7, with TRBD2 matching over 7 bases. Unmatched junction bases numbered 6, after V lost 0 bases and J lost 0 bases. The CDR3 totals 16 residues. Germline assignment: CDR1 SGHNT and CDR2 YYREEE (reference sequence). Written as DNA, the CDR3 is TGTGCCAGCAGCTTGGCGGGGGGTCCTAACTCCTACGAGCAGTACTTC. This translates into CASSLAGGPNSYEQYF. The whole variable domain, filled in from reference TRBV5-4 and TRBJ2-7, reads ETGVTQSPTHLIKTRGQQVTLRCSSQSGHNTVSWYQQALGQGPQFIFQYYREEENGRGNFPPRFSGLQFPNYSSELNVNALELDDSALYLCASSLAGGPNSYEQYFGPGTRLTVT.

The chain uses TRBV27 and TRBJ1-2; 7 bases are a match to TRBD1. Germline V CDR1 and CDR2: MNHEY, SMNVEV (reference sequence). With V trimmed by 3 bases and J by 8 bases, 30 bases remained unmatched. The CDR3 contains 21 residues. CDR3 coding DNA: TGTGCCAGCAGTTTTCTTGCCCCCCCTTTTCGGAGGGGGCCGAGGGGTGAAGGCTACACCTTC. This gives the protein CASSFLAPPFRRGPRGEGYTF.

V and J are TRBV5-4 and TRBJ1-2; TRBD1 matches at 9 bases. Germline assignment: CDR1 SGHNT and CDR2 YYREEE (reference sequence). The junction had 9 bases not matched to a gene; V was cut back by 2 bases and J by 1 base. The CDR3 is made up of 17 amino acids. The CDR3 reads CASSFWNRGLGNYGYTF. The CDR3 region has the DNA TGTGCCAGCAGCTTCTGGAACAGGGGGCTTGGTAACTATGGCTACACCTTC.

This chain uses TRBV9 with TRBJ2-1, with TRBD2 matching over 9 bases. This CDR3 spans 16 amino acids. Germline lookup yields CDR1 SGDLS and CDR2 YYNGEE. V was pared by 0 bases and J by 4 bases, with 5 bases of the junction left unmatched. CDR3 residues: CASSVAQRGVYNEQFF. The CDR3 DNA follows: TGTGCCAGCAGCGTAGCTCAGCGGGGGGTTTACAATGAGCAGTTCTTC.

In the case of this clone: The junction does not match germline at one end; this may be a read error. The chain's CDR3 is CASSSKRGIRETQYF. The DNA for the CDR3 is TGTGCTAGCAGCTCCAAGAGGGGGATCCGGGAGACCCAGTACTTC. The chain joins TRBV7-7 to TRBJ2-5; TRBD1 is a possible D gene (6 bases). This CDR3 is built from 15 residues. The V gene's germline CDR1 is SSHAT and CDR2 FNYEAQ (reference sequence).

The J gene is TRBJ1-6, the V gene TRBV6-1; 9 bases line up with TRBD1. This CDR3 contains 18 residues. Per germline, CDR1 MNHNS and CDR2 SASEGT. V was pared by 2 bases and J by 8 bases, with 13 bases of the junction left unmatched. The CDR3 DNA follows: TGTGCCAGCAGTGAACGCGGACAGGGGATCGATTGGGATTCACCCCTCCACTTT. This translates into CASSERGQGIDWDSPLHF.

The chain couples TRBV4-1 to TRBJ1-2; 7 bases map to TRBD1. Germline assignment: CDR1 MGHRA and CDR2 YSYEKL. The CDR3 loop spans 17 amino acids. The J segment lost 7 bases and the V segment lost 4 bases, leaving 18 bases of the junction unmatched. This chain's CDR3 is CASSPNQGGRGFGGYTF. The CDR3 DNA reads TGCGCCAGCAGCCCTAATCAGGGGGGTAGAGGGTTTGGTGGCTACACCTTC.

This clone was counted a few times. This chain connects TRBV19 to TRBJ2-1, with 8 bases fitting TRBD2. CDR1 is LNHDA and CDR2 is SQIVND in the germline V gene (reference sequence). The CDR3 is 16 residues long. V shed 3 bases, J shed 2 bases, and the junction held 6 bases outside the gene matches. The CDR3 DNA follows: TGTGCCAGTAGTATTTTGGGACTAGACCCCTACAATGAGCAGTTCTTC. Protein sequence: CASSILGLDPYNEQFF. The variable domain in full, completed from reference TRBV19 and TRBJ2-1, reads DGGITQSPKYLFRKEGQNVTLSCEQNLNHDAMYWYRQDPGQGLRLIYYSQIVNDFQKGDIAEGYSVSREKKESFPLTVTSAQKNPTAFYLCASSILGLDPYNEQFFGPGTRLTVL.

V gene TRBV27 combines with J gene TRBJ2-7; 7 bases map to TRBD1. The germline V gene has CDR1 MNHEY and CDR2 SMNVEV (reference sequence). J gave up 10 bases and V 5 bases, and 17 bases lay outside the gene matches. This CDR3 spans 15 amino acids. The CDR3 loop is CASSTGTATPGIQYF. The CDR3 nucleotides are TGTGCCAGCAGTACTGGGACAGCTACACCTGGCATACAGTACTTC.

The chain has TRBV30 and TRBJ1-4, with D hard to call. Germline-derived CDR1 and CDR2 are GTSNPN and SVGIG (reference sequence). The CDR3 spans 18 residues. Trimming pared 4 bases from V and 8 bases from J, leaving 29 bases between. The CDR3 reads CAWIIAEVLPSFYEKLFF. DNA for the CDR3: TGTGCCTGGATTATTGCTGAGGTGCTACCATCTTTTTACGAAAAACTGTTTTTT.